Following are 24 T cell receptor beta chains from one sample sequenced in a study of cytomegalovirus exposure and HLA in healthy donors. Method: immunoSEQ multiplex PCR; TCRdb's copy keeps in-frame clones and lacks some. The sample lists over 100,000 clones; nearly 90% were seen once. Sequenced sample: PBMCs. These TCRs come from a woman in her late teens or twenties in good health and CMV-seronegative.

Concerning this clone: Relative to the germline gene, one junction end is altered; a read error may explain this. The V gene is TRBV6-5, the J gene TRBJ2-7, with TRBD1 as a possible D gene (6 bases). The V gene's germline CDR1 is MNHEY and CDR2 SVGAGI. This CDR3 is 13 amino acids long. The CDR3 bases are TGTGCCAGCAAATTTGGACAGTCCTCCGAGCAGTACTTC. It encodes CASKFGQSSEQYF.

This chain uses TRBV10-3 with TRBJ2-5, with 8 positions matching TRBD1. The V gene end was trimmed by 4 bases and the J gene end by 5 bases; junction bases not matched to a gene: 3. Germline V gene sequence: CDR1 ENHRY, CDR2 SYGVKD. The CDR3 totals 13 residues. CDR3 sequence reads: CAISAGGSETQYF. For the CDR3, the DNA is TGTGCCATCAGTGCAGGGGGCAGTGAGACCCAGTACTTC.

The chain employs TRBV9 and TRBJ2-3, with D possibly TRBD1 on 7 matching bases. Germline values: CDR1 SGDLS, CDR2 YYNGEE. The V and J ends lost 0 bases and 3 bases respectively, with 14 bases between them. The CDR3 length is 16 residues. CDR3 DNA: TGTGCCAGCAGCGTAGGTCAGGGGGGATGGACAGATACGCAGTATTTT. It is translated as CASSVGQGGWTDTQYF.

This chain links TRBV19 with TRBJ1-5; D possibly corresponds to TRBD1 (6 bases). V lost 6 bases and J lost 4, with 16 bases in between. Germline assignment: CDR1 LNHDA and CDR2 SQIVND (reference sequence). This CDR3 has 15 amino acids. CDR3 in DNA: TGTGCCAGTAGCGCACAGGGAGAACAGAATCAGCCCCAGCATTTT. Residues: CASSAQGEQNQPQHF. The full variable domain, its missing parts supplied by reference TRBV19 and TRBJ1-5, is DGGITQSPKYLFRKEGQNVTLSCEQNLNHDAMYWYRQDPGQGLRLIYYSQIVNDFQKGDIAEGYSVSREKKESFPLTVTSAQKNPTAFYLCASSAQGEQNQPQHFGDGTRLSIL.

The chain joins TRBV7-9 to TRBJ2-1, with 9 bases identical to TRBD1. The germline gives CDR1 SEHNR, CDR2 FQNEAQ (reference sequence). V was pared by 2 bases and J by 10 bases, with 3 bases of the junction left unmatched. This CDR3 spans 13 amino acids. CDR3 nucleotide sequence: TGTGCCAGCAGCTTAACTGGACAGGGGGAGCAGTTCTTC. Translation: CASSLTGQGEQFF.

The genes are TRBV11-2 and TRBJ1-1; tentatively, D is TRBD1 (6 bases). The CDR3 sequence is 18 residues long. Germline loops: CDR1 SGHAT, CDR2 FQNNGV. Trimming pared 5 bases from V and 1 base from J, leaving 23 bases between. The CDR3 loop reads CASSPRLKGETGNTEAFF. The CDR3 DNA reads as TGTGCCAGCAGCCCCCGCCTGAAGGGGGAGACTGGGAACACTGAAGCTTTCTTT. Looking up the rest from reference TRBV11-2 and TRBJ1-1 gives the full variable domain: EAGVAQSPRYKIIEKRQSVAFWCNPISGHATLYWYQQILGQGPKLLIQFQNNGVVDDSQLPKDRFSAERLKGVDSTLKIQPAKLEDSAVYLCASSPRLKGETGNTEAFFGQGTRLTVV.

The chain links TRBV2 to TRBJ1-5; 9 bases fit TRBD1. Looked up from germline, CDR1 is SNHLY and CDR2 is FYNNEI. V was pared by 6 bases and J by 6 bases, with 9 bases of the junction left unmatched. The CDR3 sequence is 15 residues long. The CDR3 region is CASRDGQGYGQPQHF. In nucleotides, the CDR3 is TGTGCCAGCAGGGACGGACAGGGGTATGGTCAGCCCCAGCATTTT.

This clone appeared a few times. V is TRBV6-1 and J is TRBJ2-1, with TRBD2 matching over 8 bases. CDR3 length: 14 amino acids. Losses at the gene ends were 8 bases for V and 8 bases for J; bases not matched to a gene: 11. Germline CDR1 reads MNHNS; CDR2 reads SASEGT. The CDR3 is CASERAEAGDEQFF. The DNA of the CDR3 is TGTGCCAGCGAAAGGGCAGAAGCGGGGGATGAGCAGTTCTTC.

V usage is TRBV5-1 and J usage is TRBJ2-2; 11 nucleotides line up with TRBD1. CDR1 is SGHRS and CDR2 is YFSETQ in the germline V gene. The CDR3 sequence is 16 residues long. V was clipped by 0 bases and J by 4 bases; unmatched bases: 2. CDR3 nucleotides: TGCGCCAGCAGCTTGGTTGGGACAGGGGGCACCGGGGAGCTGTTTTTT. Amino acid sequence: CASSLVGTGGTGELFF.

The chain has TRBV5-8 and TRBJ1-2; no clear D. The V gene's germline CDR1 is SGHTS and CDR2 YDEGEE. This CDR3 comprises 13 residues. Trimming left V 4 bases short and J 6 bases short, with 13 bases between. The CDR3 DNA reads TGTGCCAGCAGCCTGGAGGCCAGGCATGGCTACACCTTC. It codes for CASSLEARHGYTF. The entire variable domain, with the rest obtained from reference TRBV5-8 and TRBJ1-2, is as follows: EAGVTQSPTHLIKTRGQQATLRCSPISGHTSVYWYQQALGLGLQFLLWYDEGEERNRGNFPPRFSGRQFPNYSSELNVNALELEDSALYLCASSLEARHGYTFGSGTRLTVV.

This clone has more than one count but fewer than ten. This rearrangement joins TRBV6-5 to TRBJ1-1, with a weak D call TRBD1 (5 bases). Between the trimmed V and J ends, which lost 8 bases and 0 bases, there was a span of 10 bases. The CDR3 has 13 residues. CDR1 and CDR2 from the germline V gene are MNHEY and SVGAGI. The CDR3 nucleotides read TGTGCCAGCGTCGGGGGTCTGAACACTGAAGCTTTCTTT. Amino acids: CASVGGLNTEAFF.

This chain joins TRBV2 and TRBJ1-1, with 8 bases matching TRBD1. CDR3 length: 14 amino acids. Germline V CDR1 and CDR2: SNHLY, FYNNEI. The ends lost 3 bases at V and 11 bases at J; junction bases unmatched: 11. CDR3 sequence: CASSDYTRGRDAFF. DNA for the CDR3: TGTGCCAGCAGTGACTACACCAGGGGGCGCGACGCTTTCTTT.

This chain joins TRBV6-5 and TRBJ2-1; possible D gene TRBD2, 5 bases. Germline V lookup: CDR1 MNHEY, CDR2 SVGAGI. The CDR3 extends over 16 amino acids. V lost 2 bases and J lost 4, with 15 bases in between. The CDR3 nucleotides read TGTGCCAGCAGTTACGGCGGTGCCCGGGGATACAATGAGCAGTTCTTC. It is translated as CASSYGGARGYNEQFF.

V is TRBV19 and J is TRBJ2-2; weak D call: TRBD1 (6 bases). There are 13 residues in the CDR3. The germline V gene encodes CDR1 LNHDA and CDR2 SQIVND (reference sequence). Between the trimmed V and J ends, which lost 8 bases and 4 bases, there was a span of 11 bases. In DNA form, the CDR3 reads TGTGCCAGTCGCTCCAGGGGCACCGGGGAGCTGTTTTTT. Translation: CASRSRGTGELFF.

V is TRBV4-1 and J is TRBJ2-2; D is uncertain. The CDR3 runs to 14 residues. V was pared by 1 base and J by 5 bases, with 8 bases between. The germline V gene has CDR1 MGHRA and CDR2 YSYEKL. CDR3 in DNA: TGCGCCAGCAGCCAAGTAATTCAGACCGGGGAGCTGTTTTTT. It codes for CASSQVIQTGELFF.

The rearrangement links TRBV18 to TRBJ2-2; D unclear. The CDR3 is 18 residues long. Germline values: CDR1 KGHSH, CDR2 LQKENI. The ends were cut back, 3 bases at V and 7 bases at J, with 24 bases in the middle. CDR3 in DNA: TGTGCCAGCTCACCCGAGACCGCAACCCAGAGGCCAATCGGGGAGCTGTTTTTT. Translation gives CASSPETATQRPIGELFF.

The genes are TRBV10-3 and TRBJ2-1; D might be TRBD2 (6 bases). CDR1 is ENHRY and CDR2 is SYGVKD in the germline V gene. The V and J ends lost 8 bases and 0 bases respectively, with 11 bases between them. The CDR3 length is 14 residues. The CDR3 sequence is CAIGDSSSYNEQFF. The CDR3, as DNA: TGTGCCATCGGGGACTCCTCCTCCTACAATGAGCAGTTCTTC.

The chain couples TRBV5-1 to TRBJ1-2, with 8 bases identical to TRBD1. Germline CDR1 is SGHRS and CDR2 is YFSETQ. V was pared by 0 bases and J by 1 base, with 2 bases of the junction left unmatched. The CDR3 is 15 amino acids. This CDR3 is CASSLADRDNYGYTF. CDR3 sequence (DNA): TGCGCCAGCAGCTTGGCGGACAGGGATAACTATGGCTACACCTTC.

The CDR3 sequence is CASSYSRDREKLFF. The CDR3 nucleotides read TGTGCCAGCAGTTACTCGAGGGACAGGGAGAAACTGTTTTTT. J is TRBJ1-4 and V is TRBV6-6, with 9 bases lining up with TRBD1. The germline V gene encodes CDR1 MNHNY and CDR2 SVGAGI (reference sequence). The CDR3 is 14 residues long. Trimming took 0 bases from V and 11 from J; bases not matched to a gene: 4.

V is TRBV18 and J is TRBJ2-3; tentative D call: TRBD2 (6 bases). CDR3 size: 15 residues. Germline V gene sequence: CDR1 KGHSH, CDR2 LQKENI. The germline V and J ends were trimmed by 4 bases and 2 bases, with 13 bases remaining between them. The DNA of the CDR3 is TGTGCCAGCTCACTCATGCGGGGAGCCACAGATACGCAGTATTTT. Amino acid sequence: CASSLMRGATDTQYF.

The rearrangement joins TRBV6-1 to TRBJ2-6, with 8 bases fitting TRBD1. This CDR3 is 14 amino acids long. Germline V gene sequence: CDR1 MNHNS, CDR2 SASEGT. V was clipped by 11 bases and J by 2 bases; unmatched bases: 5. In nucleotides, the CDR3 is TGTGCCGCCGACAGGGGAGCTGGGGCCAACGTCCTGACTTTC. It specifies CAADRGAGANVLTF.

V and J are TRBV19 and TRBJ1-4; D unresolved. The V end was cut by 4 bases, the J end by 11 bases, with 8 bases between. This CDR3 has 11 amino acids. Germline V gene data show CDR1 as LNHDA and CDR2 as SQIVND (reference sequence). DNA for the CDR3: TGTGCCAGTAGTACACAGCAGAAACTGTTTTTT. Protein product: CASSTQQKLFF. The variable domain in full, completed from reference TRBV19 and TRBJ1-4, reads DGGITQSPKYLFRKEGQNVTLSCEQNLNHDAMYWYRQDPGQGLRLIYYSQIVNDFQKGDIAEGYSVSREKKESFPLTVTSAQKNPTAFYLCASSTQQKLFFGSGTQLSVL.

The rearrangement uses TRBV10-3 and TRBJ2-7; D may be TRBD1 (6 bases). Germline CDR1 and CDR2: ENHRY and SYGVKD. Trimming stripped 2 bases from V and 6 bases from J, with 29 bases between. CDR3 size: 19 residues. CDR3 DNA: TGTGCCATCAGTGAGACCGACAGAGCCTCGGACAGTCCGGCGCGCGAGCAGTACTTC. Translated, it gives CAISETDRASDSPAREQYF.

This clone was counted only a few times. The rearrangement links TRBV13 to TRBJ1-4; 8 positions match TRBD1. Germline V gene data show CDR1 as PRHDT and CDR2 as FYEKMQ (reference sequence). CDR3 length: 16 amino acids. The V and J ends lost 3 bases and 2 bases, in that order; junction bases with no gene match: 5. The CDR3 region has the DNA TGTGCCAGCAGCTTTGCCCAGGGGGCCACTAATGAAAAACTGTTTTTT. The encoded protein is CASSFAQGATNEKLFF.